Only one count was recorded for the clone carrying this T cell receptor (beta chain). Antigen: not known. Researchers ran the PCR with 60 Vbeta and 13 Jbeta primers. This table comes from immunoSEQ multiplex PCR, and its TCRdb copy is limited to in-frame clones, with some not included. Here the sample spans about 140,000 clones, around 80% being singletons. These data belong to a study of cytomegalovirus exposure and HLA in healthy donors. About the research overall: HLA-typed donors contributed around 88 million unique TCRs, which were held in an early data release. The study's findings and limits: Many donors carried some public TCRs, although rarity characterized most TCR sequences. Analysis performed later showed TCR beta chains linked to HLA being more clonally expanded than equally common others. A prior analysis recorded that most TCR beta V segments were productive about 90% or about 30% of the time.

The clonotype originates from a man between 18 and 29 years old in good health and CMV-seropositive. Sequenced: PBMCs.

The DNA of the CDR3 is TGCGCCAGCAGCCAAGGTCGGAGTGGGAGCTCTGGAAACACCATATATTTT. Amino acid sequence: CASSQGRSGSSGNTIYF. The J gene is TRBJ1-3, the V gene TRBV4-1, with D uncertain. Between the trimmed V and J ends, which lost 1 base and 0 bases, there was a span of 13 bases. There are 17 residues in the CDR3. Germline CDR1 is MGHRA and CDR2 is YSYEKL.